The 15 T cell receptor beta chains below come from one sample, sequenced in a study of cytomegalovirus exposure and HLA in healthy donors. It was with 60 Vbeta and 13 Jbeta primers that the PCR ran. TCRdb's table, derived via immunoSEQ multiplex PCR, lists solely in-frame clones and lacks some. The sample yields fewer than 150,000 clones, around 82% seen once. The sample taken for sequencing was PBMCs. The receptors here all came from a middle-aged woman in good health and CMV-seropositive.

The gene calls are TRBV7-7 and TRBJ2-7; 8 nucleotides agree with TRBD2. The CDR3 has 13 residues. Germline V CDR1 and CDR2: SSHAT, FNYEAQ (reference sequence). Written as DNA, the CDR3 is TGTGCTAGCTCGCCGGGGGGGGCCTACGAGCAGTACTTC. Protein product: CASSPGGAYEQYF.

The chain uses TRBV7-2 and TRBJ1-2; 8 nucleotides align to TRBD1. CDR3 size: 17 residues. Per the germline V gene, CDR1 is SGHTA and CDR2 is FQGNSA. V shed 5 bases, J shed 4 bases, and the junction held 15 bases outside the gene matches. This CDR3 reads CASSPFRIQGEGYGYTF. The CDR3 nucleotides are TGTGCCAGCAGCCCTTTCCGCATACAGGGGGAGGGCTATGGCTACACCTTC. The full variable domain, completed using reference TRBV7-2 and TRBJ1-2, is GAGVSQSPSNKVTEKGKDVELRCDPISGHTALYWYRQSLGQGLEFLIYFQGNSAPDKSGLPSDRFSAERTGGSVSTLTIQRTQQEDSAVYLCASSPFRIQGEGYGYTFGSGTRLTVV.

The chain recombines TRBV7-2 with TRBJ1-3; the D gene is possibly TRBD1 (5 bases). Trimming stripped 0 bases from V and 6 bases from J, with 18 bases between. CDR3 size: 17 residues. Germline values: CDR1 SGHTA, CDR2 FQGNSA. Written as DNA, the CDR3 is TGTGCCAGCAGCTTAGCCCTCGACAGCAGAGGCGAAAACACCATATATTTT. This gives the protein CASSLALDSRGENTIYF.

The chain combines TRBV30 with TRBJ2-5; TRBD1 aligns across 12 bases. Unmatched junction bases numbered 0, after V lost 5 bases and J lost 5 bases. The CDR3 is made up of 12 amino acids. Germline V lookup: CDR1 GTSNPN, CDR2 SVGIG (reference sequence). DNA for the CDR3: TGTGCCTGGGGGACAGGGGGCGAGACCCAGTACTTC. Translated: CAWGTGGETQYF.

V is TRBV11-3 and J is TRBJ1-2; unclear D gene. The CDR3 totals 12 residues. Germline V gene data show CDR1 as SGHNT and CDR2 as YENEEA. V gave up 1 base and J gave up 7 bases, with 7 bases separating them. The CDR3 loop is CASSLGGVGYTF. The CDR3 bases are TGTGCCAGCAGCTTAGGCGGTGTTGGCTACACCTTC.

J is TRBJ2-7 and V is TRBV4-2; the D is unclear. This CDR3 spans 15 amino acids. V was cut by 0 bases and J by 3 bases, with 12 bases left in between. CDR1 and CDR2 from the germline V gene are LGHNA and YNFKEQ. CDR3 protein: CASSQDPVEYYEQYF. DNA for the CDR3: TGTGCCAGCAGCCAAGATCCGGTAGAATACTACGAGCAGTACTTC.

CDR3 protein: CASSDVGLVSVQYF. The CDR3 DNA reads TGTGCCAGCAGTGACGTCGGGCTCGTTAGCGTGCAGTACTTC. This rearrangement joins TRBV6-1 to TRBJ2-7; TRBD2 might be the D (5 bases). The CDR3 has 14 residues. Germline CDR1 reads MNHNS; CDR2 reads SASEGT. The V end was cut by 3 bases, the J end by 9 bases, with 18 bases between.

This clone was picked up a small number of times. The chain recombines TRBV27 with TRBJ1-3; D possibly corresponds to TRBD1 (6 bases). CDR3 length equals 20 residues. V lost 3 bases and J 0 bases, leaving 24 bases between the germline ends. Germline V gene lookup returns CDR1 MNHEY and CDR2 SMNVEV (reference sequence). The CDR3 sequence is CASSFPRDIPFPRSGNTIYF. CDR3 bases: TGTGCCAGCAGTTTTCCCAGGGACATTCCGTTTCCCCGCTCTGGAAACACCATATATTTT.

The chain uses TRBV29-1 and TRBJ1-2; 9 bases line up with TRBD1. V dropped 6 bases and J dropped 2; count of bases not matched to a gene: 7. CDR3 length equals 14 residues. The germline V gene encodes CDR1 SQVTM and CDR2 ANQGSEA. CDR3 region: CSVLGTGYNYGYTF. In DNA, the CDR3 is TGCAGCGTCCTCGGGACAGGGTACAACTATGGCTACACCTTC.

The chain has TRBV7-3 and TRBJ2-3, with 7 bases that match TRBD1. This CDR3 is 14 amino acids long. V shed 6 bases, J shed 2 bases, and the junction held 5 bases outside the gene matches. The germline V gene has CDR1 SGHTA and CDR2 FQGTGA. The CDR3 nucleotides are TGTGCCAGCAGTCCGGGACAGTCCACAGATACGCAGTATTTT. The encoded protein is CASSPGQSTDTQYF.

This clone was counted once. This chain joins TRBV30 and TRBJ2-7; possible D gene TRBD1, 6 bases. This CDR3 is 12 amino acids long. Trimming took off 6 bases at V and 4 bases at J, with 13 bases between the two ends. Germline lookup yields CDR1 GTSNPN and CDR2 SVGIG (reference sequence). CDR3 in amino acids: CACGRGSYEQYF. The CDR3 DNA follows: TGTGCCTGTGGCAGGGGTTCTTACGAGCAGTACTTC.

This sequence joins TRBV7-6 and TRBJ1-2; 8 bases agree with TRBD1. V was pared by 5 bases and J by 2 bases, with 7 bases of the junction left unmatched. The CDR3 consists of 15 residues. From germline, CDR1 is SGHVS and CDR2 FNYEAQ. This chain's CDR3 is CASSPSRQGNYGYTF. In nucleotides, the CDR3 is TGTGCCAGCAGCCCCTCTCGACAGGGGAACTATGGCTACACCTTC.

Here the CDR3 reads CASSVVGGSRTDTQYF. CDR3 in DNA: TGTGCCAGCAGCGTAGTAGGAGGGTCTCGCACAGATACGCAGTATTTT. J is TRBJ2-3 and V is TRBV9; perhaps TRBD2 as D (6 bases). Trimming removed 0 bases from V and 1 base from J, with 12 bases in between. Germline-derived CDR1 and CDR2 are SGDLS and YYNGEE. This CDR3 comprises 16 residues.

The CDR3 nucleotides are TGCGCCAGCAGCTCTACCGGGACTAGCTCCTACGAGCAGTACTTC. It yields the protein CASSSTGTSSYEQYF. The rearrangement joins TRBV5-1 to TRBJ2-7; 8 bases are a match to TRBD2. Germline lookup yields CDR1 SGHRS and CDR2 YFSETQ. The CDR3 is 15 residues long. V lost 3 bases, J lost 0 bases, and 5 bases stayed unmatched. Variable domain in full (rest from reference TRBV5-1 and TRBJ2-7): KAGVTQTPRYLIKTRGQQVTLSCSPISGHRSVSWYQQTPGQGLQFLFEYFSETQRNKGNFPGRFSGRQFSNSRSEMNVSTLELGDSALYLCASSSTGTSSYEQYFGPGTRLTVT.

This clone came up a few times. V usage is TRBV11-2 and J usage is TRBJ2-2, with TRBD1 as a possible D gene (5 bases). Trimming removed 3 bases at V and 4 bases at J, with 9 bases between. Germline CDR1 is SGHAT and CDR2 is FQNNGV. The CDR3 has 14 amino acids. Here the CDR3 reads CASSFRQFTGELFF. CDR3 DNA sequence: TGTGCCAGCAGCTTTAGACAGTTCACCGGGGAGCTGTTTTTT.